This is a list of T cell receptor beta chains from one sample in a study of ipilimumab plus nivolumab after autologous stem cell transplantation. The data were produced by immunoSEQ multiplex PCR, yet TCRdb's version contains in-frame clones alone and is incomplete. This sample has tens of thousands of clones, with approximately 83% found just once. This specimen consisted of PBMCs, obtained in a trial of ipilimumab plus nivolumab as post-transplant consolidation. The receptors stem from a male donor with diffuse large B-cell lymphoma. The CDR3 runs from the conserved cysteine through the conserved F or W. The D gene is left open where the match is weak. Expanded clones are given a class, and other clones once, few, many or no size at all.

>TRBD1|TRBV10-3|TRBJ1-2|-
TGTGCCATCAGCCTTACAGGGGGCAACTATGGCTACACCTTC
CAISLTGGNYGYTF
>TRBD1|TRBV12-5|TRBJ2-7|-
TGTGCTAGTGGGTCCGGGACAGGGGCCTACGAGCAGTACTTC
CASGSGTGAYEQYF
>-|TRBV19|TRBJ2-1|-
TGTGCCAGTAGTAATCGGCAGTCCTACAATGAGCAGTTCTTC
CASSNRQSYNEQFF
>TRBD1|TRBV5-6|TRBJ2-6|-
TGTGCCAGCAGCCCCGGGACAGGGGCCCTCTCTCTGTGGGCCAACGTCCTGACTTTC
CASSPGTGALSLWANVLTF
>-|TRBV5-8|TRBJ2-5|once
TGTGCCAGCAGCCGACGGGTCCAAGAGACCCAGTACTTC
CASSRRVQETQYF
>TRBD2|TRBV14|TRBJ2-1|-
TGTGCCAGCAGCAGAGACGGGCGGGGGGTCTTCGTGGATGAGCAGTTCTTC
CASSRDGRGVFVDEQFF
>-|TRBV10-3|TRBJ1-2|-
TGTGCCATCAGTGAGGGGTCAGCTAACTATGGCTACACCTTC
CAISEGSANYGYTF
>TRBD1|TRBV5-4|TRBJ1-2|-
TGTGCCAGCAGCCGATGGGACAGGGGAGCGGAGGGCTACACCTTC
CASSRWDRGAEGYTF
>TRBD2|TRBV5-4|TRBJ2-2|-
TGTGCCAGCAGCGAAGGGACTAGCGGCACCGGGGAGCTGTTTTTT
CASSEGTSGTGELFF
>-|TRBV2|TRBJ1-5|-
TGTGCCAGCAGTGAATGGGATCAGCCCCAGCATTTT
CASSEWDQPQHF
>-|TRBV7-2|TRBJ2-3|few
TGTGCCAGCAGCTTAAATCCGGGTGCCGATACGCAGTATTTT
CASSLNPGADTQYF